This T cell receptor (beta chain) came from a study of cytomegalovirus exposure and HLA in healthy donors. PCR amplification relied on 60 Vbeta primers (plus 13 Jbeta primers). Profiling relied on immunoSEQ multiplex PCR, and the TCRdb table lists in-frame clones only, not all of them. The table includes roughly 100,000 clones, less than 90% detected once. Comments on this clone: Mismatch with germline at one junction end may stem from a read error.

The CDR3 is made up of 13 amino acids. The germline CDR1 and CDR2 sequences are SGHTA and FQGTGA. The clonotype comes from a man aged 35 to 55 in good health and CMV-seronegative. The chain links TRBV7-3 to TRBJ2-7, with D perhaps matching TRBD2 (5 bases). The sequencing input was PBMCs. The CDR3 DNA follows: TGCCGTTCCCACAGCGGCCCTTCCTACGAGCAGTACTTC. It codes for CRSHSGPSYEQYF.